What follows describes a single T cell receptor (beta chain). Individual cDNA molecules received unique molecular identifiers in the library. One entry per CDR3 protein results from TCRdb running MiXCR on the RACE reads. In the table there are 65,000 or so distinct CDR3 sequences, around 6.1% of which are singletons. The data derive from a study of human T cells and chemical hapten exposure. Time point here: healthy volunteer bleed at 6 weeks. It was from unfractionated whole blood that total RNA was extracted. This CDR3 is 14 amino acids long. Germline CDR1 is MNHNS and CDR2 is SASEGT. The V end lost 10 bases, the J end lost 1 base, and 16 bases lay between the germline ends.

This receptor was identified in a female donor in good health. Some clones in this sample may be carry-over from other donors' samples. Specimen: whole blood. This chain links TRBV6-1 with TRBJ1-1; no clear D. CDR3 sequence (DNA): TGTGCCACTCTAAGGAGTCAGACGAACACTGAAGCTTTCTTT. Its protein product is CATLRSQTNTEAFF.